Following are 30 T cell receptor beta chains from one sample sequenced in a study of cytomegalovirus exposure and HLA in healthy donors. In the PCR, 60 Vbeta and 13 Jbeta primers were used. The repertoire was sequenced with immunoSEQ multiplex PCR; TCRdb's copy has only in-frame clones and lacks some. The repertoire holds about 170,000 clones, with around 76% as singletons. The sample was PBMCs. Source of these receptors: a girl aged 5-17 years in good health and CMV-seropositive.

This clone was detected a few times. This chain uses TRBV25-1 with TRBJ2-1; 7 bases map to TRBD1. The CDR3 has 16 residues. The ends lost 6 bases at V and 2 bases at J; junction bases unmatched: 10. Germline V gene data show CDR1 as MGHDK and CDR2 as SYGVNS. CDR3 bases: TGTGCCAGCAGAGCTCCCGGGACAGCGGCCTACAATGAGCAGTTCTTC. Translation: CASRAPGTAAYNEQFF.

This sequence joins TRBV9 and TRBJ2-5, with 8 bases aligning to TRBD2. The CDR3 contains 16 residues. Germline CDR1 is SGDLS and CDR2 is YYNGEE. The J segment lost 1 base and the V segment lost 3 bases, leaving 8 bases of the junction unmatched. CDR3 sequence reads: CASSALSGKPQETQYF. The CDR3 nucleotides are TGTGCCAGCAGCGCCCTTAGCGGGAAACCCCAAGAGACCCAGTACTTC. Together with reference TRBV9 and TRBJ2-5, the CDR3 gives the full variable domain: DSGVTQTPKHLITATGQRVTLRCSPRSGDLSVYWYQQSLDQGLQFLIQYYNGEERAKGNILERFSAQQFPDLHSELNLSSLELGDSALYFCASSALSGKPQETQYFGPGTRLLVL.

The chain joins TRBV7-9 to TRBJ1-4; D might be TRBD1 (6 bases). V was pared by 5 bases and J by 5 bases, with 21 bases between. The CDR3 runs to 17 residues. Germline V CDR1 and CDR2: SEHNR, FQNEAQ (reference sequence). CDR3 in DNA: TGTGCCAGCAGCGTCCCTCCAGGGGCCCCTGGGAATGAAAAACTGTTTTTT. Translated: CASSVPPGAPGNEKLFF.

The V and J genes are TRBV28 and TRBJ2-7, with TRBD1 as a possible D gene (6 bases). There are 14 residues in the CDR3. The ends were cut back, 3 bases at V and 3 bases at J, with 12 bases in the middle. CDR1 is MDHEN and CDR2 is SYDVKM in the germline V gene. This CDR3 reads CASSLAQGSYEQYF. The CDR3 region has the DNA TGTGCCAGCAGTTTGGCTCAGGGGAGCTACGAGCAGTACTTC.

V usage is TRBV15 and J usage is TRBJ2-6; 9 nucleotides match TRBD2. V gave up 6 bases and J gave up 2 bases; unmatched junction bases: 5. The V gene's germline CDR1 is LNHNV and CDR2 YYDKDF (reference sequence). The length of the CDR3 is 16 residues. DNA for the CDR3: TGTGCCACCAGTAGTCTAGCGGGAACTGGGGCCAACGTCCTGACTTTC. This translates into CATSSLAGTGANVLTF.

This clone was counted between two and nine times. CDR3: CASSSGQTQETQYF. CDR3 DNA: TGCGCCAGCAGCTCTGGACAGACTCAAGAGACCCAGTACTTC. The V and J genes are TRBV5-1 and TRBJ2-5; D perhaps matches TRBD1 (6 bases). The germline CDR1 and CDR2 sequences are SGHRS and YFSETQ. This CDR3 is built from 14 residues. With 3 bases removed from V and 2 bases from J, the gap between germline ends came to 11 bases.

This clone was detected only a few times. CDR3 bases: TGTGCCAGCAGTTTCGGCAGGGGAGTCAATCAGCCCCAGCATTTT. Encoded protein: CASSFGRGVNQPQHF. This chain links TRBV27 with TRBJ1-5; TRBD1 is a possible D gene (6 bases). Deletions cut 3 bases from V and 3 bases from J, with 12 bases between. The CDR3 is 15 residues long. Germline V CDR1 and CDR2: MNHEY, SMNVEV (reference sequence).

J is TRBJ2-3 and V is TRBV18; 8 nucleotides agree with TRBD1. Germline CDR1 reads KGHSH; CDR2 reads LQKENI. Trimming cost V 4 bases and J 6 bases; bases outside gene matches: 6. The CDR3 is 14 amino acids. CDR3 in DNA: TGTGCCAGCTCACTGGACAGGGATGGGGATACGCAGTATTTT. This gives the protein CASSLDRDGDTQYF. The variable domain in full, with the rest retrieved from reference TRBV18 and TRBJ2-3, is NAGVMQNPRHLVRRRGQEARLRCSPMKGHSHVYWYRQLPEEGLKFMVYLQKENIIDESGMPKERFSAEFPKEGPSILRIQQVVRGDSAAYFCASSLDRDGDTQYFGPGTRLTVL.

The chain recombines TRBV27 with TRBJ2-5; TRBD2 aligns across 14 bases. The CDR3 extends over 19 amino acids. V was pared by 5 bases and J by 1 base, with 12 bases of the junction left unmatched. Per the germline V gene, CDR1 is MNHEY and CDR2 is SMNVEV (reference sequence). The CDR3 DNA sequence: TGTGCCAGCAGTCTCTTCCGGACTAGCGGGGGGTACAGCCAAGAGACCCAGTACTTC. It specifies CASSLFRTSGGYSQETQYF.

The chain combines TRBV6-5 with TRBJ2-5; D unresolved. V was trimmed by 2 bases and J by 5 bases, leaving 3 bases between them. The CDR3 runs 11 residues. Per the germline V gene, CDR1 is MNHEY and CDR2 is SVGAGI. CDR3 in DNA: TGTGCCAGCAGTTACGGCGAGACCCAGTACTTC. Encoded protein: CASSYGETQYF.

This clone was recorded only once. The V call is TRBV7-2, the J call TRBJ2-5; D ambiguous. Trimming removed 5 bases at V and 0 bases at J, with 7 bases between. The CDR3 runs 13 residues. Germline CDR1 is SGHTA and CDR2 is FQGNSA. The CDR3 loop is CASSPDYQETQYF. CDR3 DNA: TGTGCCAGCAGCCCTGACTACCAAGAGACCCAGTACTTC. Full variable domain (missing parts from reference TRBV7-2 and TRBJ2-5): GAGVSQSPSNKVTEKGKDVELRCDPISGHTALYWYRQSLGQGLEFLIYFQGNSAPDKSGLPSDRFSAERTGGSVSTLTIQRTQQEDSAVYLCASSPDYQETQYFGPGTRLLVL.

This clone was seen once. V is TRBV5-4 and J is TRBJ2-5, with 10 bases identical to TRBD2. From germline, CDR1 is SGHNT and CDR2 YYREEE (reference sequence). This CDR3 contains 15 residues. Trimming at V came to 4 bases and at J to 4 bases, leaving 7 bases not matched to a gene. CDR3 residues: CASSHPAGGGETQYF. DNA for the CDR3: TGTGCCAGCAGCCACCCAGCGGGAGGGGGAGAGACCCAGTACTTC.

In its sample, this clone was seen once. The chain is built from TRBV6-5 and TRBJ2-7; 7 positions agree with TRBD1. The germline V gene encodes CDR1 MNHEY and CDR2 SVGAGI. The V segment lost 11 bases and the J segment 3 bases; nucleotides outside the gene matches: 13. The CDR3 consists of 14 residues. Written as DNA, the CDR3 is TGTGCCTCCGGACAGGTGGGCCAGGACTACGAGCAGTACTTC. Its protein is CASGQVGQDYEQYF.

V and J are TRBV15 and TRBJ1-2, with D perhaps TRBD1 (5 bases). The ends were cut back, 3 bases at V and 6 bases at J, with 11 bases in the middle. The germline V gene encodes CDR1 LNHNV and CDR2 YYDKDF (reference sequence). This CDR3 is 13 amino acids long. CDR3 sequence: CATSSSQGNGYTF. Written as DNA, the CDR3 is TGTGCCACCAGCAGCAGCCAGGGAAATGGCTACACCTTC.

This clone was seen more than once but under ten times. The V gene is TRBV10-3, the J gene TRBJ1-5, with TRBD1 matching 7 bases. In germline, CDR1 is ENHRY, CDR2 SYGVKD. Trimming removed 2 bases from V and 4 bases from J; junction bases left unmatched: 20. The CDR3 totals 20 residues. CDR3 coding DNA: TGTGCCATCAGTGAGAGTCGGGACAGCACCACATTTGTTGCAAATCAGCCCCAGCATTTT. It encodes CAISESRDSTTFVANQPQHF.

A few counts support this clone. The chain uses TRBV29-1 and TRBJ2-5, with D possibly matching TRBD2 (5 bases). Trimming took off 5 bases at V and 1 base at J, with 20 bases between the two ends. The CDR3 runs to 16 residues. CDR1 is SQVTM and CDR2 is ANQGSEA in the germline V gene. This CDR3 is CSVQISGGLSQETQYF. DNA for the CDR3: TGCAGCGTTCAGATCTCAGGAGGCCTAAGCCAAGAGACCCAGTACTTC.

This clone was recorded only once. V usage is TRBV9 and J usage is TRBJ1-1, with D hard to call. CDR1 SGDLS and CDR2 YYNGEE come from the germline V gene. Deletions cut 0 bases from V and 6 bases from J, with 9 bases between. This CDR3 has 13 residues. CDR3 sequence (DNA): TGTGCCAGCAGCGTAGCATCGCGCTCTGAAGCTTTCTTT. This translates into CASSVASRSEAFF. Combining the CDR3 with reference TRBV9 and TRBJ1-1 gives the whole variable domain DSGVTQTPKHLITATGQRVTLRCSPRSGDLSVYWYQQSLDQGLQFLIQYYNGEERAKGNILERFSAQQFPDLHSELNLSSLELGDSALYFCASSVASRSEAFFGQGTRLTVV.

This clone has more than one count but fewer than ten. The J gene is TRBJ1-1, the V gene TRBV13; a possible D gene is TRBD1 (5 bases). This CDR3 comprises 14 residues. Germline V gene data show CDR1 as PRHDT and CDR2 as FYEKMQ (reference sequence). Between the trimmed V and J ends, which lost 5 bases and 4 bases, there was a span of 14 bases. The CDR3 protein is CASSAGWGSTEAFF. CDR3 DNA: TGTGCCAGCAGCGCAGGATGGGGCAGCACTGAAGCTTTCTTT.

V is TRBV5-1 and J is TRBJ2-1, with 7 bases that match TRBD2. The CDR3 is made up of 13 amino acids. Trimming took 0 bases from V and 12 from J; bases not matched to a gene: 6. Germline assignment: CDR1 SGHRS and CDR2 YFSETQ. CDR3 region: CASSLGRELGQFF. DNA for the CDR3: TGCGCCAGCAGCTTGGGGCGGGAGCTAGGGCAGTTCTTC.

The chain combines TRBV5-4 with TRBJ2-5; perhaps TRBD1 as D (5 bases). V lost 5 bases and J 6 bases, leaving 17 bases between the germline ends. This CDR3 comprises 14 residues. From germline, CDR1 is SGHNT and CDR2 YYREEE (reference sequence). This chain's CDR3 is CASSPGAALQTQYF. CDR3 DNA: TGTGCCAGCAGTCCTGGGGCGGCACTTCAGACCCAGTACTTC.

V is TRBV2 and J is TRBJ2-5; TRBD2 matches 8 bases. The CDR3 sequence is 15 residues long. From germline, CDR1 is SNHLY and CDR2 FYNNEI. With 6 bases clipped from V and 4 bases from J, the junction kept 10 bases outside the gene matches. The CDR3 is CASRSPTSVGETQYF. The CDR3 DNA reads TGTGCCAGCAGATCCCCGACTAGCGTGGGAGAGACCCAGTACTTC.

The CDR3 DNA follows: TGCGCCAGCAGCTTGGGTACTCTGATCACAGATACGCAGTATTTT. Protein sequence: CASSLGTLITDTQYF. The chain carries TRBV5-1 and TRBJ2-3; no clear D gene. The CDR3 consists of 15 residues. Trimming shortened V by 0 bases and J by 2 bases, and 10 bases separated the two germline ends. Germline V gene sequence: CDR1 SGHRS, CDR2 YFSETQ.

The V gene is TRBV4-1, the J gene TRBJ2-1; 9 nucleotides line up with TRBD1. V was clipped by 2 bases and J by 5 bases; unmatched bases: 1. This CDR3 contains 14 residues. The germline gives CDR1 MGHRA, CDR2 YSYEKL. This CDR3 reads CASSQWDRDNEQFF. The DNA of the CDR3 is TGCGCCAGCAGCCAATGGGACAGGGACAATGAGCAGTTCTTC.

This clone was detected only a few times. The chain joins TRBV6-5 to TRBJ1-3; D gene uncertain. V was clipped by 7 bases and J by 0 bases, with 10 bases between them. Germline-derived CDR1 and CDR2 are MNHEY and SVGAGI. The CDR3 contains 14 residues. DNA for the CDR3: TGTGCCAGCACCGGAGCGTACTCTGGAAACACCATATATTTT. This codes for CASTGAYSGNTIYF.

The rearrangement links TRBV5-6 to TRBJ2-5, with TRBD2 matching over 10 bases. The CDR3 covers 15 residues. V shed 2 bases, J shed 4 bases, and the junction held 5 bases outside the gene matches. Germline assignment: CDR1 SGHDT and CDR2 YYEEEE. CDR3 loop: CASSFQRGGLETQYF. The CDR3 bases are TGTGCCAGCAGCTTCCAGCGGGGGGGCCTAGAGACCCAGTACTTC.

The chain uses TRBV19 and TRBJ2-1, with 8 nucleotides matching TRBD2. Germline CDR1 is LNHDA and CDR2 is SQIVND (reference sequence). Trimming removed 3 bases from V and 8 bases from J; junction bases left unmatched: 18. This CDR3 has 18 residues. This CDR3 reads CASSITPWREAEVHEQFF. CDR3 DNA sequence: TGTGCCAGTAGTATCACCCCTTGGCGGGAGGCGGAGGTCCATGAGCAGTTCTTC.

This chain joins TRBV6-4 and TRBJ2-1; D perhaps matches TRBD2 (7 bases). The V end lost 5 bases, the J end lost 8 bases, and 22 bases lay between the germline ends. The germline V gene encodes CDR1 MRHNA and CDR2 SNTAGT. The CDR3 covers 16 residues. CDR3 DNA: TGTGCCAGCAGTCCACTTGGCGGGGGCCCGAGGGATGAGCAGTTCTTC. This translates into CASSPLGGGPRDEQFF.

This chain joins TRBV6-5 and TRBJ1-1; D remains ambiguous. Between the trimmed V and J ends, which lost 11 bases and 7 bases, there was a span of 11 bases. From germline, CDR1 is MNHEY and CDR2 SVGAGI. This CDR3 comprises 10 residues. The CDR3 DNA follows: TGTGCCGGAGGTAGTAATGAAGCTTTCTTT. This gives the protein CAGGSNEAFF.

This chain uses TRBV5-6 with TRBJ2-7, with 11 positions matching TRBD1. Germline CDR1 and CDR2: SGHDT and YYEEEE. CDR3 length: 17 residues. V shed 2 bases, J shed 6 bases, and the junction held 13 bases outside the gene matches. The CDR3: CASSFGPPGQGGSEQYF. CDR3 nucleotide sequence: TGTGCCAGCAGCTTTGGCCCACCGGGACAGGGGGGTAGCGAGCAGTACTTC.

This chain uses TRBV18 with TRBJ2-7; no clear D gene. Germline V lookup: CDR1 KGHSH, CDR2 LQKENI. This CDR3 is 17 amino acids long. V dropped 3 bases and J dropped 0 bases, with 18 bases sitting between them. In nucleotides, the CDR3 is TGTGCCAGCTCACCGATAGTCGTAAACAGCCTCTCCTACGAGCAGTACTTC. Its translation: CASSPIVVNSLSYEQYF.